This TCR beta chain was obtained from a study of human T cells and chemical hapten exposure. Study-level background: Small discrepancies in pooled library volume mainly accounted for the varying TCR yields per sample.

This CDR3 has 10 residues. The V and J ends lost 5 bases and 11 bases respectively, with 9 bases between them. Single cDNA molecules in the library carried unique molecular identifiers attached during preparation. TCRdb re-called the reads through MiXCR, storing one row per CDR3 protein. The sample yields about 120,000 distinct CDR3 sequences, approximately 9.3% seen once. This clonotype was detected many times. Extraction of total RNA was performed on unfractionated whole blood. The rearrangement uses TRBV12-3 or TRBV12-4 and TRBJ1-1; possibly TRBD1 for D (5 bases). The sequencing input was whole blood. The TCR sequence derives from a human donor in good health. Some clones in this sample may be carry-over from other donors' samples. The CDR3 sequence: CASSPGSAFF. As DNA, the CDR3 is TGTGCCAGCAGTCCAGGGAGCGCTTTCTTT.